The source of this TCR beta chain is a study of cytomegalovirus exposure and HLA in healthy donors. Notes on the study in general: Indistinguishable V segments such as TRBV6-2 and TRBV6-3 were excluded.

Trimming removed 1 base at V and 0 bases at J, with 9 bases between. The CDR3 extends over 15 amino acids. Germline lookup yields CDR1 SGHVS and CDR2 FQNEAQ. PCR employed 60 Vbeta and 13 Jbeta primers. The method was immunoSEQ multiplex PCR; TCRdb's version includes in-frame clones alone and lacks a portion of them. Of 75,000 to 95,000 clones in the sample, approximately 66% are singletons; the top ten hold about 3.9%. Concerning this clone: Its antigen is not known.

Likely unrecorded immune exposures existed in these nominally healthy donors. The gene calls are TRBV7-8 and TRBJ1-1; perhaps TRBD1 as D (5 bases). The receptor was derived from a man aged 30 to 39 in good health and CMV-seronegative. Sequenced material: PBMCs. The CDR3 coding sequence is TGTGCCAGCAGCTTAGTGGAGGGGATGAACACTGAAGCTTTCTTT. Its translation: CASSLVEGMNTEAFF.